A single T cell receptor beta chain is shown here with its context. What it recognizes is unknown. The study amplified TCR beta CDR3 regions using RNA transcripts. The authors performed first-round RT-PCR with HTBI primers and then a second-round multiplex PCR. MiXCR was run by TCRdb on the multiplex PCR reads, yielding one entry per CDR3 protein. The data show approximately 1.2 million distinct CDR3 sequences, about 36% seen once. This sample stems from a study of Graves' ophthalmopathy and Graves' hyperthyroidism. Study conclusions and caveats: Distinction of ophthalmopathy from stable hyperthyroidism by a 13-signature model reached 85% to 90% sensitivity and 75% to 84% specificity.

The CDR3 extends over 14 amino acids. Germline V gene sequence: CDR1 KGHSH, CDR2 LQKENI. V was cut by 5 bases and J by 0 bases, with 8 bases left in between. The TCR sequence derives from an adult man with Graves' hyperthyroidism. The sample was peripheral blood or thyroid tissue (not recorded which). The V gene is TRBV18, the J gene TRBJ1-5, with TRBD1 as a possible D gene (6 bases). CDR3 loop: CASSTGRSNQPQHF. CDR3 nucleotide sequence: TGTGCCAGCTCAACAGGGCGTAGCAATCAGCCCCAGCATTTT.